This T cell receptor (beta chain) appears in the sequencing data of a study of T cell responses to AZD1222 COVID-19 vaccine. At the level of the study: Pooled together were second doses at about 4 or about 12 weeks.

General observations from the study: Spike-specific TCR depth and breadth grew after two AZD1222 doses. The repertoires were collected only after the peak T cell response. Only 6 or 7 people who got AZD1222 tested seropositive at baseline.

The assay was immunoSEQ multiplex PCR, and TCRdb's table has in-frame clones only and misses some. The repertoire holds 100,000 to 150,000 clones, with 90% as singletons. Concerning this clone itself: Antigen specificity is unknown.

The CDR3 is 14 residues long. After removal of 5 bases from V and 7 bases from J, the junction contained 7 bases not matched to a gene. Germline values: CDR1 MDHEN, CDR2 SYDVKM. The material was peripheral blood, obtained on day 0 of AZD1222 vaccination. The chain employs TRBV28 and TRBJ1-4, with 7 bases matching TRBD1. This receptor was identified in an adult in good health. CDR3 DNA sequence: TGTGCCAGCAGTCCCGGGACAGAGCCTGAAAAACTGTTTTTT. Its protein is CASSPGTEPEKLFF.